These 25 T cell receptor beta chains originate from one sample sequenced in a study of blood T cell repertoires in COVID-19. This table comes from immunoSEQ multiplex PCR, and its TCRdb copy is limited to in-frame clones, with some not included. The sample consists of 70,000 to 95,000 clones, about nine tenths of them appearing once. The specimen was peripheral blood. These receptors originate from a man aged 45-60 years with COVID-19, enrolled during active disease.

J is TRBJ2-5 and V is TRBV20-1; 7 bases are a match to TRBD2. The CDR3 is 11 residues long. V gave up 7 bases and J gave up 5 bases; unmatched junction bases: 4. The germline gives CDR1 DFQATT, CDR2 SNEGSKA (reference sequence). The CDR3 loop reads CSGSGTETQYF. The CDR3 coding sequence is TGCAGTGGAAGCGGGACGGAGACCCAGTACTTC.

The chain links TRBV18 to TRBJ2-7, with TRBD1 matching over 9 bases. The CDR3 sequence is 15 residues long. Per germline, CDR1 KGHSH and CDR2 LQKENI. Losses at the gene ends were 6 bases for V and 3 bases for J; bases not matched to a gene: 9. The CDR3 nucleotides read TGTGCCAGCTCTACCGGACAGGGGAAAATCTACGAGCAGTACTTC. Translation gives CASSTGQGKIYEQYF.

The chain has TRBV19 and TRBJ2-7, with TRBD1 identical over 7 bases. Unmatched junction bases numbered 19, after V lost 0 bases and J lost 2 bases. The germline gives CDR1 LNHDA, CDR2 SQIVND (reference sequence). This CDR3 region has 20 residues. CDR3 sequence: CASSIETGTEGSGGPYEQYF. The CDR3 region has the DNA TGTGCCAGTAGTATAGAAACCGGGACAGAGGGTTCGGGCGGGCCCTACGAGCAGTACTTC. Variable domain in full (rest from reference TRBV19 and TRBJ2-7): DGGITQSPKYLFRKEGQNVTLSCEQNLNHDAMYWYRQDPGQGLRLIYYSQIVNDFQKGDIAEGYSVSREKKESFPLTVTSAQKNPTAFYLCASSIETGTEGSGGPYEQYFGPGTRLTVT.

This chain uses TRBV11-3 with TRBJ2-1, with 14 nucleotides matching TRBD2. There are 14 residues in the CDR3. Germline lookup yields CDR1 SGHNT and CDR2 YENEEA. J lost 8 bases, V lost 8 bases, and 5 bases had no gene match. CDR3 amino acids: CASGGTSGSDEQFF. The CDR3 DNA sequence: TGTGCCAGCGGAGGGACTAGCGGGAGCGATGAGCAGTTCTTC.

The chain carries TRBV6-6 and TRBJ1-1, with TRBD1 matching 8 bases. J gave up 0 bases and V 5 bases, and 8 bases lay outside the gene matches. Per germline, CDR1 MNHNY and CDR2 SVGAGI (reference sequence). The CDR3 is 16 residues long. The CDR3, as DNA: TGTGCCAGCAGTCGACAGGGGTCGGGGATGAACACTGAAGCTTTCTTT. Its translation is CASSRQGSGMNTEAFF.

The rearrangement uses TRBV28 and TRBJ1-1; TRBD1 agrees at 9 bases. V dropped 3 bases and J dropped 5; count of bases not matched to a gene: 7. CDR1 and CDR2 (germline): MDHEN, SYDVKM. This CDR3 is built from 15 residues. For the CDR3, the DNA is TGTGCCAGCAGTTTGTTCCGGGACAGGGCTACTGAAGCTTTCTTT. Translation gives CASSLFRDRATEAFF.

The chain joins TRBV29-1 to TRBJ1-2; D call uncertain. Germline lookup yields CDR1 SQVTM and CDR2 ANQGSEA. V lost 3 bases, J lost 7 bases, and 12 bases lay in between. The CDR3 contains 12 residues. The CDR3, as DNA: TGCAGCGTTGATAAGGGAGTTTTTGGCTACACCTTC. It translates to CSVDKGVFGYTF.

The sample holds a few counts of this clone. The chain links TRBV19 to TRBJ1-1; no reliable D call. V lost 7 bases and J lost 7, with 19 bases in between. Germline CDR1 and CDR2: LNHDA and SQIVND (reference sequence). This CDR3 spans 14 amino acids. The CDR3 reads CASTDDPTSFEAFF. CDR3 coding DNA: TGTGCCAGTACCGATGACCCCACTAGCTTTGAAGCTTTCTTT.

This chain uses TRBV18 with TRBJ1-1; no clear D. The CDR3 length is 13 residues. V was cut by 10 bases and J by 1 base, with 13 bases left in between. The germline V gene has CDR1 KGHSH and CDR2 LQKENI. For the CDR3, the DNA is TGTGCCACCTCGACACCCGCGAACACTGAAGCTTTCTTT. Its translation is CATSTPANTEAFF.

The chain uses TRBV15 and TRBJ1-1, with D tentatively TRBD1 (6 bases). The ends were cut back, 6 bases at V and 7 bases at J, with 15 bases in the middle. The germline gives CDR1 LNHNV, CDR2 YYDKDF (reference sequence). The CDR3 has 13 amino acids. The CDR3 bases are TGTGCCACCAGGGGGGCAGGGAGGGTTGAAGCTTTCTTT. This translates into CATRGAGRVEAFF.

This chain links TRBV7-2 with TRBJ2-7, with D perhaps TRBD1 (6 bases). Germline CDR1 reads SGHTA; CDR2 reads FQGNSA. The V gene lost 5 bases and the J gene lost 7 bases, with 15 bases spanning the gap. The CDR3 extends over 13 amino acids. CDR3 sequence reads: CASSRAGVGEQYF. The CDR3 DNA follows: TGTGCCAGCAGCCGGGCAGGGGTGGGTGAGCAGTACTTC. Complete variable domain (other parts from reference TRBV7-2 and TRBJ2-7): GAGVSQSPSNKVTEKGKDVELRCDPISGHTALYWYRQSLGQGLEFLIYFQGNSAPDKSGLPSDRFSAERTGGSVSTLTIQRTQQEDSAVYLCASSRAGVGEQYFGPGTRLTVT.

This sequence joins TRBV28 and TRBJ1-1, with 7 bases identical to TRBD1. With 6 bases clipped from V and 5 bases from J, the junction kept 15 bases outside the gene matches. Germline V gene sequence: CDR1 MDHEN, CDR2 SYDVKM. The length of the CDR3 is 16 residues. The CDR3 here is CASSQIQGRSRTEAFF. DNA for the CDR3: TGTGCCAGCAGCCAAATACAGGGGCGCTCGAGGACTGAAGCTTTCTTT. The full variable domain, its missing parts supplied by reference TRBV28 and TRBJ1-1, is DVKVTQSSRYLVKRTGEKVFLECVQDMDHENMFWYRQDPGLGLRLIYFSYDVKMKEKGDIPEGYSVSREKKERFSLILESASTNQTSMYLCASSQIQGRSRTEAFFGQGTRLTVV.

J is TRBJ1-6 and V is TRBV7-9; 10 bases fit TRBD1. J lost 10 bases, V lost 5 bases, and 5 bases had no gene match. Germline assignment: CDR1 SEHNR and CDR2 FQNEAQ (reference sequence). The CDR3 is 14 amino acids. The CDR3 sequence: CASSRDRGESPLHF. CDR3 nucleotides: TGTGCCAGCAGCCGGGACAGGGGAGAATCACCCCTCCACTTT.

The rearrangement joins TRBV27 to TRBJ1-5; 8 bases fit TRBD1. This CDR3 has 14 amino acids. Germline V lookup: CDR1 MNHEY, CDR2 SMNVEV (reference sequence). V was pared by 5 bases and J by 7 bases, with 7 bases of the junction left unmatched. CDR3 nucleotides: TGTGCCAGCAGTGTCGGGACAGGTTTGCAGCCCCAGCATTTT. Translating gives CASSVGTGLQPQHF.

The CDR3 DNA reads as TGTGCCAGCAGTTCAACCCGTACTCCAGGGCACTCTGGAAACACCATATATTTT. This gives the protein CASSSTRTPGHSGNTIYF. J is TRBJ1-3 and V is TRBV28; weak D call: TRBD1 (5 bases). The V end lost 4 bases, the J end lost 0 bases, and 19 bases lay between the germline ends. Looked up from germline, CDR1 is MDHEN and CDR2 is SYDVKM. The CDR3 length is 18 residues.

The chain links TRBV19 to TRBJ2-3, with 8 bases lining up with TRBD2. The CDR3 totals 15 residues. The germline gives CDR1 LNHDA, CDR2 SQIVND (reference sequence). V was clipped by 3 bases and J by 6 bases; unmatched bases: 8. The CDR3 sequence is CASSIYSGIGDTQYF. As DNA, the CDR3 is TGTGCCAGTAGTATCTATAGCGGGATCGGGGATACGCAGTATTTT.

J is TRBJ1-1 and V is TRBV9, with D tentatively TRBD1 (5 bases). CDR3 length equals 12 residues. Germline V gives CDR1 SGDLS, CDR2 YYNGEE. V was pared by 6 bases and J by 1 base, with 7 bases between. The CDR3 here is CASTGQNTEAFF. In nucleotides, the CDR3 is TGTGCCAGCACCGGACAGAACACTGAAGCTTTCTTT.

The chain uses TRBV6-1 and TRBJ2-5; 12 bases align to TRBD2. Germline CDR1 reads MNHNS; CDR2 reads SASEGT. Trimming cost V 1 base and J 1 base; bases outside gene matches: 1. The CDR3 length is 16 residues. CDR3 sequence (DNA): TGTGCCAGCAGTGAAGGGACTAGCGGGATCCAAGAGACCCAGTACTTC. Its protein is CASSEGTSGIQETQYF.

This chain links TRBV4-3 with TRBJ1-1; 8 nucleotides agree with TRBD1. The V gene's germline CDR1 is LGHNA and CDR2 YSLEER. Germline trimming cut 0 bases from V and 0 bases from J; bases unmatched to any gene: 0. The CDR3 covers 15 residues. The CDR3 here is CASSQEDRVNTEAFF. CDR3 bases: TGCGCCAGCAGCCAAGAGGACAGGGTGAACACTGAAGCTTTCTTT.

In its sample, this clone was seen once. The chain employs TRBV7-9 and TRBJ1-2; 10 positions match TRBD1. This CDR3 has 14 residues. With 8 bases clipped from V and 8 bases from J, the junction kept 11 bases outside the gene matches. Germline CDR1 reads SEHNR; CDR2 reads FQNEAQ (reference sequence). CDR3 in DNA: TGTGCCAGCCACGCCGTCGGACAGGGGGTAGGCTACACCTTC. Translation gives CASHAVGQGVGYTF.

This chain uses TRBV28 with TRBJ2-4, with D perhaps TRBD1 (6 bases). V lost 6 bases and J lost 1, with 31 bases in between. Germline CDR1 is MDHEN and CDR2 is SYDVKM. This CDR3 has 21 residues. CDR3 protein: CASRPQSYRADSSVAKNIQYF. CDR3 sequence (DNA): TGTGCCAGCAGACCTCAGTCCTACAGGGCTGATAGTTCGGTTGCCAAAAACATTCAGTACTTC.

The V gene is TRBV27, the J gene TRBJ1-5; unclear D gene. The germline CDR1 and CDR2 sequences are MNHEY and SMNVEV (reference sequence). This CDR3 has 13 amino acids. V shed 4 bases and J shed 11 bases, with 15 bases lying between them. The CDR3 here is CASSSHTEVAQHF. The CDR3 coding sequence is TGTGCCAGCAGTTCCCACACGGAGGTGGCCCAGCATTTT.

The chain uses TRBV6-1 and TRBJ2-5; 16 bases are a match to TRBD2. Per the germline V gene, CDR1 is MNHNS and CDR2 is SASEGT. CDR3 length: 18 residues. V was clipped by 1 base and J by 4 bases; unmatched bases: 6. CDR3 coding DNA: TGTGCCAGCAGTGAAGGGGGACTAGCGGGAGGGCCGAGAGAGACCCAGTACTTC. It specifies CASSEGGLAGGPRETQYF.

The chain carries TRBV19 and TRBJ1-1, with a tentative D call TRBD1 (5 bases). This CDR3 is built from 15 residues. Germline lookup yields CDR1 LNHDA and CDR2 SQIVND (reference sequence). V dropped 8 bases and J dropped 0 bases, with 16 bases sitting between them. The CDR3 nucleotides are TGTGCCAGTTCCCTTGGGGCACCTATGAACACTGAAGCTTTCTTT. Encoded protein: CASSLGAPMNTEAFF.

This clone appeared a single time. This chain joins TRBV28 and TRBJ1-5, with a weak D call TRBD1 (6 bases). This CDR3 has 14 residues. The germline CDR1 and CDR2 sequences are MDHEN and SYDVKM. Trimming stripped 4 bases from V and 7 bases from J, with 14 bases between. The CDR3 nucleotides read TGTGCCAGCAGTTCCCTGGGGGCAGGGCAGCCCCAGCATTTT. It specifies CASSSLGAGQPQHF.